These 10 T cell receptor beta chains were all obtained from the same sample, sequenced in a study of T cell clonality in common variable immunodeficiency. Their specific antigens are unknown. Whole-study findings and limits: Fewer deletions and N-nucleotide insertions were reportedly seen in common variable immunodeficiency TCR beta sequences.

Here immunoSEQ multiplex PCR was the method, and the copy in TCRdb shows in-frame clones only, minus some. This sample includes 30,000 to 40,000 clones with no singletons; its ten biggest clones take up approximately 7%. The sequenced sample consisted of peripheral blood mononuclear cells. Receptors were obtained from a human donor with common variable immunodeficiency.

This clone came up many times. This chain's CDR3 is CASSYTRANTGELFF. Partial CDR3 DNA: TGTGCCAGCAGTTATACAAGGGCGAACACCGGGGAG. V gene TRBV2 combines with J gene TRBJ2-2; D is ambiguous. The DNA ends 3 residues before the CDR3 does, and the rest of the CDR3 is filled in from the germline J gene. V was cut by 5 bases and J by 0 bases, with 10 bases left in between. Looked up from germline, CDR1 is SNHLY and CDR2 is FYNNEI. This CDR3 spans 15 amino acids.

Worth noting for this clone: The CDR3 goes on 3 residues after the read ends, and that part is filled in from the germline J gene. This chain joins TRBV2 and TRBJ2-2; D perhaps matches TRBD2 (5 bases). V lost 5 bases to trimming and J lost 0 bases, with 13 bases between them. This CDR3 spans 16 amino acids. CDR1 is SNHLY, CDR2 FYNNEI, per germline. This CDR3 is CASSFLAPPNTGELFF. The DNA read from the CDR3 is TGTGCCAGCAGTTTCCTAGCACCTCCGAACACCGGGGAG.

This clone has ten or more counts. The read terminates 3 residues before the CDR3 end, so the remaining end is supplied by the germline J gene. This chain joins TRBV6-2 or TRBV6-3 and TRBJ1-1; D uncertain. The germline gives CDR1 MNHEY, CDR2 SVGEGT. This CDR3 has 11 residues. The part of the CDR3 DNA that was read is TGTGCCAGCTCTCGGCGGGGAGAA. Translated: CASSRRGE. The entire CDR3 is CASSRRGEAFF.

This clone has only a few counts. The read halts 3 residues ahead of the CDR3 end, with the missing end drawn from the germline J gene. The genes are TRBV7-2 and TRBJ2-5; 10 nucleotides match TRBD2. V lost 2 bases and J lost 5; bases outside the gene matches: 5. This CDR3 is built from 15 residues. Germline lookup yields CDR1 SGHTA and CDR2 FQGNSA. Incomplete CDR3 DNA: TGTGCCAGCAGCTTAAGCGGGAGGGGCGGGGAGACC. Encoded protein: CASSLSGRGGET. The CDR3 in its entirety is CASSLSGRGGETQYF.

Comments on this clone: The CDR3 goes on 3 residues after the read ends, and that part is filled in from the germline J gene. This sequence joins TRBV30 and TRBJ1-5, with unresolved D. Per the germline V gene, CDR1 is GTSNPN and CDR2 is SVGIG (reference sequence). The V gene lost 0 bases and the J gene lost 3 bases, with 15 bases spanning the gap. The length of the CDR3 is 16 residues. CDR3 DNA (partial): TGTGCCTGGAGTGTACGGAAGGGCGGGAACAATCAGCCC. This sequence encodes CAWSVRKGGNNQP. The complete CDR3 protein is CAWSVRKGGNNQPQHF.

This clone is deemed large. The missing CDR3 end, 3 residues past where the read stops, is filled in from the germline J gene. The rearrangement uses TRBV29-1 and TRBJ1-2, with D perhaps TRBD1 (5 bases). The germline gives CDR1 SQVTM, CDR2 ANQGSEA. V lost 2 bases, J lost 5 bases, and 9 bases lay in between. The CDR3 spans 12 residues. The CDR3 is CSVEWGPYGYTF. The covered CDR3 bases are TGCAGCGTTGAATGGGGCCCGTATGGC.

This clone was seen repeatedly, ten times or more. The read gets to within 3 residues of the CDR3 end, and the germline J gene fills in the rest. The J gene is TRBJ2-1, the V gene TRBV4-2; 10 nucleotides match TRBD2. The V and J ends lost 4 bases and 4 bases, in that order; junction bases with no gene match: 4. The CDR3 spans 15 residues. The germline V gene has CDR1 LGHNA and CDR2 YNFKEQ. The covered CDR3 bases are TGTGCCAGCAGCCGGGAACTAGCGGGATACAATGAG. Protein product: CASSRELAGYNE. The CDR3, in full, reads CASSRELAGYNEQFF.

Notes on this clone: With the read ending 3 residues before the CDR3 end, the germline J gene is used to fill in that end. V and J are TRBV5-1 and TRBJ2-7; 10 positions agree with TRBD1. There are 16 residues in the CDR3. Germline assignment: CDR1 SGHRS and CDR2 YFSETQ. Trimming removed 3 bases from V and 6 bases from J; junction bases left unmatched: 12. CDR3 bases read: TGCGCCAGCAGCTCAAGGACGGGACAGGGGCCGGTCGAG. It is translated as CASSSRTGQGPVE. The full-length CDR3 reads as CASSSRTGQGPVEQYF.

This clone was picked up a small number of times. The read halts 3 residues ahead of the CDR3 end, with the missing end drawn from the germline J gene. V gene TRBV5-6 combines with J gene TRBJ2-7; possible D gene TRBD1, 6 bases. Trimming took off 6 bases at V and 0 bases at J, with 16 bases between the two ends. This CDR3 region has 15 residues. Germline V gene data show CDR1 as SGHDT and CDR2 as YYEEEE. Here the CDR3 reads CASNQPGHPSYEQYF. The CDR3 bases that were read are TGTGCCAGCAACCAACCGGGACACCCCTCCTACGAG.

Notes on this clone: The CDR3 end is not reached by the read, which stops 3 residues before it; the germline J gene fills it in. The rearrangement uses TRBV19 and TRBJ1-4; D might be TRBD1 (6 bases). The V gene's germline CDR1 is LNHDA and CDR2 SQIVND (reference sequence). The CDR3 length is 16 residues. With 3 bases removed from V and 4 bases from J, the gap between germline ends came to 15 bases. The sequenced part of the CDR3 DNA is TGTGCCAGTAGTATGAGCAGGGGAAGGAGTAATGAAAAA. Its translation is CASSMSRGRSNEK. The complete CDR3 reads CASSMSRGRSNEKLFF.